The 3 T cell receptor beta chains below were found in one sample sequenced in a study of shared clonotypes between healthy human individuals. Measured with immunoSEQ multiplex PCR; TCRdb has only the in-frame clones, and not every one. Here the sample spans 110,000 or so clones, roughly 70% being singletons. Sequencing used memory CD8+ T cells sorted from blood. Subset indicated: CD45RO+ cells pooled with CCR7-negative TemRA cells. The receptors originated from a woman aged 25 to 39 in good health.

The chain couples TRBV5-1 to TRBJ2-2, with 13 bases matching TRBD2. CDR3 length equals 18 residues. CDR1 and CDR2 (germline): SGHRS, YFSETQ. The junction had 9 bases not matched to a gene; V was cut back by 4 bases and J by 3 bases. CDR3 protein: CASSERTSGRLHTGELFF. The CDR3 DNA is TGCGCCAGCAGCGAACGGACTAGCGGGAGATTGCACACCGGGGAGCTGTTTTTT.

The genes are TRBV11-2 and TRBJ2-1; D is uncertain. The germline V gene encodes CDR1 SGHAT and CDR2 FQNNGV. The V gene lost 5 bases and the J gene lost 3 bases, with 8 bases spanning the gap. The CDR3 is made up of 13 amino acids. CDR3 sequence (DNA): TGTGCCAGCAGCCACCCGGACTACAATGAGCAGTTCTTC. Its translation is CASSHPDYNEQFF.

A word on this clone: Other nucleotide sequences in the sample specify the same CDR3. J is TRBJ1-1 and V is TRBV25-1, with 7 bases lining up with TRBD1. CDR3 length: 13 amino acids. Trimming removed 6 bases from V and 4 bases from J; junction bases left unmatched: 5. CDR1 is MGHDK, CDR2 SYGVNS, per germline. CDR3 in DNA: TGTGCCAGCAGGGACACAGGGGTCACTGAAGCTTTCTTT. This sequence encodes CASRDTGVTEAFF.